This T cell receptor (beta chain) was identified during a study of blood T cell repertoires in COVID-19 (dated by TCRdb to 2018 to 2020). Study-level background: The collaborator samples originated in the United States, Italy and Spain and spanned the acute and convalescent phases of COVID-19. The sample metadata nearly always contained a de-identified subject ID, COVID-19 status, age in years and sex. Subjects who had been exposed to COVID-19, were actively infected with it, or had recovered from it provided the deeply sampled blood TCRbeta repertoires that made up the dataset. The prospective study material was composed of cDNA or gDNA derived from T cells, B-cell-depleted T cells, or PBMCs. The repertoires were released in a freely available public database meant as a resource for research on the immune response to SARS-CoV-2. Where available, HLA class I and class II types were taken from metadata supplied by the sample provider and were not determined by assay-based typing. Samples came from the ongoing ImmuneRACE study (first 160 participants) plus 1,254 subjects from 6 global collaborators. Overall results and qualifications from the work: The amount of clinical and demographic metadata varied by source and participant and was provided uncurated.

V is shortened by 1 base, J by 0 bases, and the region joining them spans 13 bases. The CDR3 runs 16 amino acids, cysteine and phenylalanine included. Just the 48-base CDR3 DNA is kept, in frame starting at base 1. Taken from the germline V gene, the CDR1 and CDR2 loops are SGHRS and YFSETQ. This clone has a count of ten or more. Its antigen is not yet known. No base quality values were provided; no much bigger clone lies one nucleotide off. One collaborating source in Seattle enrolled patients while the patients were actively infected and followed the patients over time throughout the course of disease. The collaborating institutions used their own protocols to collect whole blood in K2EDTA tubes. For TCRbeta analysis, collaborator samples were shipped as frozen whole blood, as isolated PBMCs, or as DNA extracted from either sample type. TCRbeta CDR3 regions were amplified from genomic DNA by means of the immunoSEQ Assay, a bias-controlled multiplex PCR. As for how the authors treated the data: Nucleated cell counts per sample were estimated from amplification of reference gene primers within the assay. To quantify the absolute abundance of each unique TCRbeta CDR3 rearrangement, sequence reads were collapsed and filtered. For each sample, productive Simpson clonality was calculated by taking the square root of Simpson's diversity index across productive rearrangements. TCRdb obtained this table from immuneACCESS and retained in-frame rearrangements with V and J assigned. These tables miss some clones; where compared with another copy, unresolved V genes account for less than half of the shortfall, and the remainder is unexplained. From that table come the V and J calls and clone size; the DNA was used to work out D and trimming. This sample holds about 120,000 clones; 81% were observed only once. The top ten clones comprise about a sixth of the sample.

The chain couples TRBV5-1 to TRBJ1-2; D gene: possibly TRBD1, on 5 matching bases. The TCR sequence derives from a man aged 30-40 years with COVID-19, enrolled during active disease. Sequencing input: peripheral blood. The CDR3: CASSLFSLGPNYGYTF. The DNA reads TGCGCCAGCAGCTTGTTTTCCCTGGGGCCTAACTATGGCTACACCTTC.